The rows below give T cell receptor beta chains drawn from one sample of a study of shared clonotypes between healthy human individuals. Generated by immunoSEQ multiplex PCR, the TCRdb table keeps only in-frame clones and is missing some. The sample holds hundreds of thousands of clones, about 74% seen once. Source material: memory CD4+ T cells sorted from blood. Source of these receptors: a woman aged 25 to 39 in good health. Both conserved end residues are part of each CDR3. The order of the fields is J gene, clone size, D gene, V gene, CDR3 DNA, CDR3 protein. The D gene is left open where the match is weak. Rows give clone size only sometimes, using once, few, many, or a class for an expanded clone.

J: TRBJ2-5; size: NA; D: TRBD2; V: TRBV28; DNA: TGTGCCAGCAGTTTAACGGGGGTAGCGGGTCAAGAGACCCAGTACTTC; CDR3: CASSLTGVAGQETQYF
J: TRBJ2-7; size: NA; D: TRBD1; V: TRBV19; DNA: TGTGCCAGTAGTATAGACCTGGGACAGCCCTACGAGCAGTACTTC; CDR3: CASSIDLGQPYEQYF
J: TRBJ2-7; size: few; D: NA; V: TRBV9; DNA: TGTGCCAGCAGAAAGGGACGACTGGATTTCTACGAGCAGTACTTC; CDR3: CASRKGRLDFYEQYF
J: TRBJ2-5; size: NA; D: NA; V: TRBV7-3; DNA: TGTGCCAGCAGCAACCTCCCGGGACCGCAAGAGACCCAGTACTTC; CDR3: CASSNLPGPQETQYF
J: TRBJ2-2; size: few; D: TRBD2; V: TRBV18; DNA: TGTGCCAGCTCACGCGGGAGCGGAAACACCGGGGAGCTGTTTTTT; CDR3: CASSRGSGNTGELFF
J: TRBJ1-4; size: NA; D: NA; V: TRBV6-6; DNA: TGTGCCAGCAGTACTCCCAGGGCAACTAATGAAAAACTGTTTTTT; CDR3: CASSTPRATNEKLFF
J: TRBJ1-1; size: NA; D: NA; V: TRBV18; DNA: TGTGCCAGCTCACCACCCGGGGGCTCAGCTTTCTTT; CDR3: CASSPPGGSAFF
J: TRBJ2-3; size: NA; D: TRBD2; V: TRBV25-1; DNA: TGTGCCAGCAGTGAATCCCTAGCGGGAGTAGCAGATACGCAGTATTTT; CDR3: CASSESLAGVADTQYF
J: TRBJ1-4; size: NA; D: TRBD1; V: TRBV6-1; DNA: TGTGCCAGCAGAGTGGACAGGTTGAATGAAAAACTGTTTTTT; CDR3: CASRVDRLNEKLFF
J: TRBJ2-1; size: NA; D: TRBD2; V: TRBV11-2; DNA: TGTGCCAGCAGCTTCGAGACTAGCGGTTTTGTTGAGCAGTTCTTC; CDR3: CASSFETSGFVEQFF